A single sample gave rise to the 9 T cell receptor beta chains below, sequenced in a study of T cell repertoires in cytomegalovirus infection. These receptors' antigens are unknown. MiXCR, run by TCRdb on the reads, gives a single entry per CDR3 protein. This sample has nearly 700,000 distinct CDR3 sequences, with roughly 30% found just once. This specimen was cultured PBMCs, taken from culture after CMV antigen stimulation. The source of these receptors is a human donor in good health (CMV status not recorded). Some clones in this sample may be carry-over from other donors' samples.

The V and J genes are TRBV7-2 and TRBJ1-1; D gene ambiguous. Trimming removed 2 bases from V and 11 bases from J, with 21 bases in between. There are 15 residues in the CDR3. Germline-derived CDR1 and CDR2 are SGHTA and FQGNSA. The CDR3 sequence is CASSLRVSTVMEAFF. CDR3 nucleotide sequence: TGTGCCAGCAGCTTAAGGGTTTCTACGGTGATGGAGGCTTTCTTT.

This clonotype turned up a few times. J is TRBJ1-4 and V is TRBV7-2, with 8 bases identical to TRBD1. Trimming cost V 5 bases and J 5 bases; bases outside gene matches: 4. Per germline, CDR1 SGHTA and CDR2 FQGNSA. CDR3 size: 14 residues. The CDR3 here is CASSRTGNNEKLFF. The CDR3 region has the DNA TGTGCCAGCAGCCGGACAGGGAACAATGAAAAACTGTTTTTT.

This clonotype has a handful of counts. The V call is TRBV24-1, the J call TRBJ1-1; tentatively, D is TRBD1 (5 bases). Per the germline V gene, CDR1 is KGHDR and CDR2 is SFDVKD. V was trimmed by 3 bases and J by 1 base, leaving 5 bases between them. The CDR3 contains 13 residues. The CDR3 reads CATSDGQNTEAFF. Here the CDR3 DNA reads TGTGCCACCAGTGATGGACAGAACACTGAAGCTTTCTTT.

This clonotype came up a few times. The V call is TRBV19, the J call TRBJ2-3; 8 bases match TRBD2. The CDR3 consists of 15 residues. Trimming at V came to 6 bases and at J to 1 base, leaving 6 bases not matched to a gene. CDR1 LNHDA and CDR2 SQIVND come from the germline V gene (reference sequence). The CDR3 nucleotides read TGTGCCAGTAGCAATGGAGCGGGGGGCACAGATACGCAGTATTTT. It translates to CASSNGAGGTDTQYF.

The table lists this clonotype with a few counts. The chain has TRBV7-9 and TRBJ2-5, with TRBD1 identical over 7 bases. The CDR3 loop spans 14 amino acids. CDR1 and CDR2 (germline): SEHNR, FQNEAQ (reference sequence). V lost 5 bases to trimming and J lost 3 bases; unmatched junction nucleotides: 6. The CDR3: CASSRSGTEETQYF. CDR3 coding DNA: TGTGCCAGCAGCCGCAGTGGGACAGAAGAGACCCAGTACTTC.

CDR3 amino acids: CASSLLSPYEQYF. CDR3 bases: TGTGCCAGCAGCCTACTTAGCCCGTACGAGCAGTACTTC. This chain connects TRBV6-1 to TRBJ2-7; D not certain. Germline V gives CDR1 MNHNS, CDR2 SASEGT. The CDR3 is 13 residues long. Trimming took off 6 bases at V and 4 bases at J, with 13 bases between the two ends.

This clonotype was detected a few times. The CDR3 protein is CASSEAARSNQPQHF. In DNA form, the CDR3 reads TGTGCCAGCAGTGAAGCAGCGCGCAGCAATCAGCCCCAGCATTTT. V and J are TRBV6-1 and TRBJ1-5; D unclear. The CDR3 consists of 15 residues. The germline V gene encodes CDR1 MNHNS and CDR2 SASEGT. V was pared by 0 bases and J by 1 base, with 7 bases between.

The chain employs TRBV4-1 and TRBJ1-5; D is possibly TRBD1 (5 bases). Germline V lookup: CDR1 MGHRA, CDR2 YSYEKL. This CDR3 has 15 amino acids. The V end lost 0 bases, the J end lost 2 bases, and 8 bases lay between the germline ends. The CDR3 region is CASSQDGAGNQPQHF. The CDR3 region has the DNA TGCGCCAGCAGCCAAGATGGGGCCGGCAATCAGCCCCAGCATTTT.

The chain couples TRBV12-3 or TRBV12-4 to TRBJ2-3; 11 bases agree with TRBD1. V lost 5 bases to trimming and J lost 5 bases; unmatched junction nucleotides: 3. This CDR3 comprises 14 residues. CDR3 coding DNA: TGTGCCAGCAGTAGGACAGGGGGCGGAGATACGCAGTATTTT. This encodes CASSRTGGGDTQYF.